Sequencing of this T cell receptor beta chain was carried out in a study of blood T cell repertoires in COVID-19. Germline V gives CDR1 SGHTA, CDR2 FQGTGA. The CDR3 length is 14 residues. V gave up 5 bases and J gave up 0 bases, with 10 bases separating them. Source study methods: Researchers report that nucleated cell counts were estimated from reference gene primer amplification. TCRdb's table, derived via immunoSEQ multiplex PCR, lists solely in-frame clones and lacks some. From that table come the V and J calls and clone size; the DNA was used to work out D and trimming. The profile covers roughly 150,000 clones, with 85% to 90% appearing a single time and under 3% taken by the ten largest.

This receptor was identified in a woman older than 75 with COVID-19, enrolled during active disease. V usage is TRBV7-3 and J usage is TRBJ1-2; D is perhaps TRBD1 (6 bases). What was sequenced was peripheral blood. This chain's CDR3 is CASSPDRSNYGYTF. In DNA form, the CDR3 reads TGTGCCAGCAGCCCGGACAGATCTAACTATGGCTACACCTTC.